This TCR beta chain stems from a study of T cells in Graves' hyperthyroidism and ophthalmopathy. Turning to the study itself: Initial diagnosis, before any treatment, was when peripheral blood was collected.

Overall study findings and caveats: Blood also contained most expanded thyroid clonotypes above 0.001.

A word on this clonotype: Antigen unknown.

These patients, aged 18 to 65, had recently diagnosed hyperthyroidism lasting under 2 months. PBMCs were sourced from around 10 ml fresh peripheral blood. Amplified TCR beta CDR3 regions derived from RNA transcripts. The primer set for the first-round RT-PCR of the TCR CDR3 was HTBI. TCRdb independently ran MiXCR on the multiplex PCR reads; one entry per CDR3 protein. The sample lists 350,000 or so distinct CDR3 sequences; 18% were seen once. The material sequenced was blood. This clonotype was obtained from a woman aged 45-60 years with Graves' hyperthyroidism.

CDR3: CSAKGGARSSEQFF. In DNA, the CDR3 is TGCAGTGCCAAGGGGGGGGCGCGATCAAGTGAGCAGTTCTTC. The genes are TRBV20-1 and TRBJ2-1; weak D call: TRBD2 (7 bases). V was shortened by 6 bases and J by 9 bases, with 21 bases between the two germline ends. The CDR3 loop spans 14 amino acids. The germline gives CDR1 DFQATT, CDR2 SNEGSKA (reference sequence).